What follows are 2 T cell receptor beta chains derived from one specimen sequenced in a study of blood T cell repertoires in COVID-19 (dated by TCRdb to 2019 to 2021). The library was generated by the immunoSEQ multiplex PCR assay. TCRdb re-hosts the immuneACCESS table, in-frame sequences only. Its copies lack some clones; in the studies checked, an unresolved V gene accounts for under half of them, and the cause for the rest is not known. Present in this sample are fewer than 60,000 clones, about 85% of which were seen just once. The biggest ten clones account for under 7% of the sample. Sample: peripheral blood. These receptors all stem from a man between 65 and 80 years old with active COVID-19.

V usage is TRBV5-6 and J usage is TRBJ1-6; tentatively, D is TRBD1 (5 bases). Germline V gene lookup returns CDR1 SGHDT and CDR2 YYEEEE. V was clipped by 4 bases and J by 8 bases, with 10 bases between them. The CDR3 runs to 13 residues. The CDR3 loop reads CASSVDSDSPLHF. In nucleotides, the CDR3 is TGTGCCAGCAGCGTAGACAGTGATTCACCCCTCCACTTT.

This CDR3 reads CASSQDRVETEAFF. CDR3 bases: TGCGCCAGCAGCCAGGACAGGGTGGAAACTGAAGCTTTCTTT. The V gene is TRBV5-1, the J gene TRBJ1-1; 8 bases map to TRBD1. The V and J ends lost 4 bases and 5 bases, in that order; junction bases with no gene match: 7. This CDR3 region has 14 residues. CDR1 SGHRS and CDR2 YFSETQ come from the germline V gene.